This TCR beta chain comes out of a study of blood T cell repertoires in COVID-19. Study details: COVID-19 samples from acute and convalescent phases originated in the United States, Italy and Spain.

The CDR3 runs 15 residues. Under the authors' procedure: Amplified reference gene primers provided the basis for estimating nucleated cell counts. Produced via immunoSEQ multiplex PCR; TCRdb's table is partial and in-frame only. The V and J calls and clone size come from that table; D and trimming were worked out from the DNA. The sample shows 150,000 to 180,000 clones, about 86% of them seen only once. Source material: peripheral blood. The origin of this receptor is a woman aged 55-69 years with acute or convalescent COVID-19. The V and J genes are TRBV21-1 and TRBJ1-1; TRBD1 is taken as the D call from the table, unchecked against the DNA. TRBV21-1 is recorded as a pseudogene. DNA for the CDR3: TGTGCCAGCAGCTTGGGGCCAGGGCGGATCACTGAAGCTTTCTTT. Its protein product is CASSLGPGRITEAFF.